This record looks at one T cell receptor beta chain sequence and its context. V was clipped by 1 base and J by 0 bases; unmatched bases: 13. CDR1 SGHRS and CDR2 YFSETQ come from the germline V gene. The CDR3 length is 19 residues. Data came from immunoSEQ multiplex PCR; TCRdb stores just in-frame clones and leaves some out. This sample has about 150,000 clones, with 87% found just once. These data are taken from a study of blood T cell repertoires in COVID-19. At the level of the study: The United States, Italy and Spain were the sources of the acute and convalescent COVID-19 samples.

All enrollees were roughly 18 to 100 years old and from around 25 US areas. Participants' reported clinical history set cohort assignment. The sequence was collected from a woman aged 40 to 55 who had been exposed to COVID-19. Material: PBMCs or T cells enriched from blood (not recorded which). The chain recombines TRBV5-1 with TRBJ1-1, with 9 nucleotides matching TRBD1. The CDR3 nucleotides read TGCGCCAGCAGCTTGAAAGGACAGGGGCCCGTGACCATGAACACTGAAGCTTTCTTT. It encodes CASSLKGQGPVTMNTEAFF. The full variable domain, in which reference TRBV5-1 and TRBJ1-1 provide the parts outside the CDR3, is KAGVTQTPRYLIKTRGQQVTLSCSPISGHRSVSWYQQTPGQGLQFLFEYFSETQRNKGNFPGRFSGRQFSNSRSEMNVSTLELGDSALYLCASSLKGQGPVTMNTEAFFGQGTRLTVV.